What follows is one T cell receptor (beta chain) and its context. Trimming left V 1 base short and J 5 bases short, with 9 bases between. The CDR3 is 13 residues long. CDR1 SGHTA and CDR2 FQGNSA come from the germline V gene. CD8+ and CD4+ T cells circulating in blood were sequenced for TCR beta. The controls were healthy donors who were matched for age and sex. The CD8+ and CD4+ T cells were negatively isolated, with the TEMRA cells enriched by FACS. An input of about 0.5 to 1 ug of RNA was subjected to reverse transcription using random hexamers. An immunoSEQ multiplex PCR generated amplified TCR beta CDR3 products spanning 54 Vbeta and 13 Jbeta. A single record per CDR3 protein comes from TCRdb applying MiXCR to the immunoSEQ multiplex PCR reads. This sample has some 120,000 distinct CDR3 sequences, with about 90% found just once. This entry comes from a study of CD8 T cells in Susac syndrome.

This TCR was sampled from a human donor in good health. This chain connects TRBV7-2 to TRBJ2-7; D remains unclear. Sequencing was done on a sample of CD4+ T cells from PBMCs. CDR3 loop: CASSLEGFHEQYF. DNA for the CDR3: TGTGCCAGCAGCTTAGAAGGGTTCCACGAGCAGTACTTC.